This TCR beta chain was obtained from a study of blood T cells in healthy people across ages. The second PCR ran about 6 to 12 cycles with a sample-barcoded 5' primer and J-beta primers. TCRdb recomputed calls from the 5' RACE reads with MiXCR, one row per CDR3 protein. Of 1,800,000 or so distinct CDR3 sequences in the sample, around 42% were seen once. Isolation per sample recovered at least 7 million PBMCs. Input material: blood. The clonotype was recovered from a human donor in good health.

In DNA, the CDR3 is TGCGCCAGCAGCATTTCGACAGTCAACTATGGCTACACCTTC. Its protein is CASSISTVNYGYTF. The chain links TRBV5-1 to TRBJ1-2; maybe TRBD1 (5 bases). The germline V gene encodes CDR1 SGHRS and CDR2 YFSETQ. V was clipped by 4 bases and J by 2 bases, with 12 bases between them. This CDR3 is built from 14 residues.